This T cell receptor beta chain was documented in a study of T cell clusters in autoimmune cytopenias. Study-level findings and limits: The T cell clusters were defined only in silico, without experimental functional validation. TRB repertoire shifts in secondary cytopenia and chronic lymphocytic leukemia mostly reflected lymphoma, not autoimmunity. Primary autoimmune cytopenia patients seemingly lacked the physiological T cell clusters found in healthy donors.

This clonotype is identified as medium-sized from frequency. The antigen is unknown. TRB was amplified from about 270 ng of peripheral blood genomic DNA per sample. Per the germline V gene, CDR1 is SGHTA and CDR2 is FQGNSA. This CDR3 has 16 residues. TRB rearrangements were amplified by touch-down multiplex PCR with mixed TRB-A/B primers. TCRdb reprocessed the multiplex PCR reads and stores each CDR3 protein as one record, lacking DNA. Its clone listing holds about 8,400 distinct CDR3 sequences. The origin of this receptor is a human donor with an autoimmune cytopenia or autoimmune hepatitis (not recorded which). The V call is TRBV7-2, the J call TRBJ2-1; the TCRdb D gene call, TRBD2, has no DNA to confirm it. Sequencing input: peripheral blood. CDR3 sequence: CASSLVSSGGDYEQFF.